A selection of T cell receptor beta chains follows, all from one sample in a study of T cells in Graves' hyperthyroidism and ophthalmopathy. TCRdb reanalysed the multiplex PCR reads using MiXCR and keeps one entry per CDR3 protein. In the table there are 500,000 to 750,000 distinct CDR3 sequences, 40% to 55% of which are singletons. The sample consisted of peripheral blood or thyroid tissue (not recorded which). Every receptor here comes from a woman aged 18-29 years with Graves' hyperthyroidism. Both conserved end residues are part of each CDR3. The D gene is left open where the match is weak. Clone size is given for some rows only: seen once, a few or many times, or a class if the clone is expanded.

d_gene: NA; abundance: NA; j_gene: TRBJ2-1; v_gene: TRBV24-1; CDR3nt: TGTGCCACCAGTGACACGGGACACCTCTCCTACAATGAGCAGTTCTTC; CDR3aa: CATSDTGHLSYNEQFF
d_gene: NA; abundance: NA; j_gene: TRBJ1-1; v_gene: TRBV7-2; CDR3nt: TGTGCCAGCAGCGACCCGCGGGGCACTGAAGCTTTCTTT; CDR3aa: CASSDPRGTEAFF
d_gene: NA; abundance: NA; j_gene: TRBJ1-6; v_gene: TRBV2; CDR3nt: TGTGCCAGCAGTATGGGGACATCGGGGAATTCACCCCTCCACTTT; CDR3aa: CASSMGTSGNSPLHF
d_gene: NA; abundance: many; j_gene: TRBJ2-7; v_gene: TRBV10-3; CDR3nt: TGTGCCATCAGTGCCGGGACAGCGACTAGCTCTCTCCCTAGCGAGCAGTACTTC; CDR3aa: CAISAGTATSSLPSEQYF
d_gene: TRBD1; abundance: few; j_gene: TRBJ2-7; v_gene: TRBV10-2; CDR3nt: TGCGCCAGCAGTGATCCGGCGGGACAGGGCGATTACGAGCAGTACTTC; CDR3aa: CASSDPAGQGDYEQYF
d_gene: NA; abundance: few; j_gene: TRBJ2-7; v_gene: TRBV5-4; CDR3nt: TGTGCCAGCAGCCAACTAGGGGTGAGGGGGGGTTACGAGCAGTACTTC; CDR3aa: CASSQLGVRGGYEQYF
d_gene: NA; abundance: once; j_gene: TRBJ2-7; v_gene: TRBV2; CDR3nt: TGTGCCAGCAGTGTGTTAGCGACCTCCTACGAGCAGTACTTC; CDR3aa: CASSVLATSYEQYF
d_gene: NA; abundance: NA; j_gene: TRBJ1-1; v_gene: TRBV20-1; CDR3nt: TGCAGTGGGGCTGAAGCTTTCTTT; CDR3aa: CSGAEAFF
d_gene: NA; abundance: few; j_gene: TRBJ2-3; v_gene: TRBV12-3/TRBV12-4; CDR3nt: TGTGCCAGCAGTTTAGCCGCCCCAGATACGCAGTATTTT; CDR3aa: CASSLAAPDTQYF
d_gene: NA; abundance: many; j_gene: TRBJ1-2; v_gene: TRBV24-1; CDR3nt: TGTGCCACCAGTGATCCCGAGCGTCCGGCGGGCTACACCTTC; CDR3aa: CATSDPERPAGYTF
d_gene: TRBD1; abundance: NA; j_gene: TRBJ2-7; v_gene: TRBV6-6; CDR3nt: TGTGCCAGCAGTCCAACCCGGGACAGAACCGAGCAGTACTTC; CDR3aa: CASSPTRDRTEQYF
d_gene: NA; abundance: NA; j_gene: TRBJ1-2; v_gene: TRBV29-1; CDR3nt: TGCAGCGTTGAAGTCCCTGGAGGGGGCTATGGCTACACCTTC; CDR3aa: CSVEVPGGGYGYTF
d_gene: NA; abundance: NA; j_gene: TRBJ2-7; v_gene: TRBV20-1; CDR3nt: TGCAGTGCTAGAGATGCTGGGGGGTACTACGAGCAGTACTTC; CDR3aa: CSARDAGGYYEQYF
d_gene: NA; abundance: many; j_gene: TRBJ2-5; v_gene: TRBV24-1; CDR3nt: TGTGCCATCGAGGAAGTGAATGGAGAGACCCAGTACTTC; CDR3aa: CAIEEVNGETQYF
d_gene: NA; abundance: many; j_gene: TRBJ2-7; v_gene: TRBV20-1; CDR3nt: TGCAGTTGGAGCGGGTCAGGCTACGAGCAGTACTTC; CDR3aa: CSWSGSGYEQYF
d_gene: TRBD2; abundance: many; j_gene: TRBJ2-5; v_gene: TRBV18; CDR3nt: TGTGCCAGCTCACCACCGATAGCTAGCGGGAGACAGACCCAGTACTTC; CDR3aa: CASSPPIASGRQTQYF
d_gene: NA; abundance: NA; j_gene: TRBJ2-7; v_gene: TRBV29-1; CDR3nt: TGCAGCCCTCCGGACAGCGCCGTTCCCCTAGAGCAGTACTTC; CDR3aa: CSPPDSAVPLEQYF
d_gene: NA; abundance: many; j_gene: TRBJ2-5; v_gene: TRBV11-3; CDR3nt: TGTGCCAGCAGCCAAAGGACAGAGACCCAGTACTTC; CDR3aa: CASSQRTETQYF
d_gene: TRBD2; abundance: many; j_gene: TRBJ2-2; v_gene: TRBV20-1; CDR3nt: TGCAGTGCGAACCCTAGCGGGAGGTACACCGGGGAGCTGTTTTTT; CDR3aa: CSANPSGRYTGELFF
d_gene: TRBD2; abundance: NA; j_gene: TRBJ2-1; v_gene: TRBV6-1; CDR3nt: TGTGCCAGCACCAATCAGCGGGAGTGGAATGAGCAGTTCTTC; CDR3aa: CASTNQREWNEQFF
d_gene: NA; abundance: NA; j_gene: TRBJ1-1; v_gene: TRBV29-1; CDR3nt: TGCAGCGAGGTGGGCACGACTGAAGCTTTCTTT; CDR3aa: CSEVGTTEAFF
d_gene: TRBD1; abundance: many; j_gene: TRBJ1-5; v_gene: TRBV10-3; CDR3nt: TGTGCCATCAGTCCCGGGACAGGGAGTCGTGGCAATCAGCCCCAGCATTTT; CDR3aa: CAISPGTGSRGNQPQHF